This T cell receptor beta chain was observed in a study of T-cell memory formation after mild COVID-19. The CDR3 sequence is 16 residues long. Trimming cost V 1 base and J 7 bases, with 17 bases left between them. Per the germline V gene, CDR1 is SGHRS and CDR2 is YFSETQ. TCR alpha and TCR beta cDNA libraries with sample barcodes and UMIs came from 5'RACE using constant-segment primers. Via MiXCR, TCRdb re-called the 5' RACE reads, giving one row per CDR3 protein. The sample shows approximately 240,000 distinct CDR3 sequences, roughly 15% of them seen only once. Study-wide points: CD4/CD8 balance held among clones contracting day 15 to 85, and later expanders leaned CD4+. The study detected some responding clones in pre-infection memory, suggesting cross-reactive memory joined.

In regard to this clonotype: Its antigen is unknown.

The receptor's source is a man younger than 35 who had mild COVID-19 (a few samples of this study predate the infection). Cell type and time point are not known. The chain has TRBV5-1 and TRBJ2-2; possibly TRBD1 for D (5 bases). Specimen: PBMCs or a T cell subset sorted from them (not recorded which). CDR3 amino acids: CASSLSQGSSRGELFF. The CDR3, as DNA: TGCGCCAGCAGCTTGTCGCAGGGTTCCTCCCGCGGGGAGCTGTTTTTT.